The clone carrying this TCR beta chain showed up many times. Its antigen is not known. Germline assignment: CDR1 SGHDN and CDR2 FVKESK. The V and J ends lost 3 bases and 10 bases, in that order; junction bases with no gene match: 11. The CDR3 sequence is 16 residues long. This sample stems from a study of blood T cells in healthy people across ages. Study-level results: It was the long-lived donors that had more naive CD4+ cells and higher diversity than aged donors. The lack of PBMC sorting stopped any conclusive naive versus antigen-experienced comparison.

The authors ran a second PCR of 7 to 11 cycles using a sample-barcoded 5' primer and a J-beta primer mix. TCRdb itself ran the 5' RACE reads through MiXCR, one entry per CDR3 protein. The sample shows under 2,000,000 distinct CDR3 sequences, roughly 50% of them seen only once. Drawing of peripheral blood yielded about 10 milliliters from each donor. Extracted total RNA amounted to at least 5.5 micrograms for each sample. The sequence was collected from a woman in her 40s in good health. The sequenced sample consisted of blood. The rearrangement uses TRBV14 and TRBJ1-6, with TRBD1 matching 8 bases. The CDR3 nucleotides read TGTGCCAGCAGCCAGGGCATGACAGGGGCGGGCTCACCCCTCCACTTT. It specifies CASSQGMTGAGSPLHF. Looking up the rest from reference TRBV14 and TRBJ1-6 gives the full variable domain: EAGVTQFPSHSVIEKGQTVTLRCDPISGHDNLYWYRRVMGKEIKFLLHFVKESKQDESGMPNNRFLAERTGGTYSTLKVQPAELEDSGVYFCASSQGMTGAGSPLHFGNGTRLTVT.